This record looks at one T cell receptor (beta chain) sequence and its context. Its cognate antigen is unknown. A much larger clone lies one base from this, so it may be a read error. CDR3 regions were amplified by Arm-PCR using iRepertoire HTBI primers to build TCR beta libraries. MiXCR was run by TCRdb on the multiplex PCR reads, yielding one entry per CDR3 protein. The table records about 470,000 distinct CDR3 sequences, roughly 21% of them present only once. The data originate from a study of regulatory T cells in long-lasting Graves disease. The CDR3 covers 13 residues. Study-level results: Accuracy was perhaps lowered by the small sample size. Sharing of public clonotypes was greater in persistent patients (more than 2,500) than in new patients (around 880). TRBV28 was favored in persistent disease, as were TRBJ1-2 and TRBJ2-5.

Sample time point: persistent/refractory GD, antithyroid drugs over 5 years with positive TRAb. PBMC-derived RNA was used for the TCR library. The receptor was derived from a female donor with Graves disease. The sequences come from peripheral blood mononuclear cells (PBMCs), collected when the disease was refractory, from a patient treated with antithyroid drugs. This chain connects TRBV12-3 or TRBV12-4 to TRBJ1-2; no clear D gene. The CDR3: CASSWQAPGGCTF. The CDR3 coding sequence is TGTGCCAGCAGTTGGCAGGCCCCGGGTGGCTGCACCTTC.